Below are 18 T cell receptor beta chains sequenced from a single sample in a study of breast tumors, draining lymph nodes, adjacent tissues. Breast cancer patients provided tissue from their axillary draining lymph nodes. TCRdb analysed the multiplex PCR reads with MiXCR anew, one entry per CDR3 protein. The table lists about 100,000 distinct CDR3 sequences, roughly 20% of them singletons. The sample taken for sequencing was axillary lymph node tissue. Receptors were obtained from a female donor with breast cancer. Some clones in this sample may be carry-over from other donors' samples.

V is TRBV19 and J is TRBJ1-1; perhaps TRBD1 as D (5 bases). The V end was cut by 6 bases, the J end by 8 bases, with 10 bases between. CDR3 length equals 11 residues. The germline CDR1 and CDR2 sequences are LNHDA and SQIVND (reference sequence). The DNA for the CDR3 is TGTGCCAGTAGCCGACAGACCGAAGCTTTCTTT. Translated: CASSRQTEAFF.

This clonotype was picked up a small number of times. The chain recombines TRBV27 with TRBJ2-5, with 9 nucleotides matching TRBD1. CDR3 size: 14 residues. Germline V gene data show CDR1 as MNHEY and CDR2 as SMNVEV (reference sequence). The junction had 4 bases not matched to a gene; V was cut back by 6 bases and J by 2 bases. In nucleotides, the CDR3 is TGTGCCAGCAGCGTCGGGACAGGGCAAGAGACCCAGTACTTC. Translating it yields CASSVGTGQETQYF.

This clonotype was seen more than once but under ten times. CDR3 sequence reads: CASSLDWGPRDIQYF. The CDR3 DNA follows: TGTGCCAGCAGCTTAGATTGGGGTCCTCGGGACATTCAGTACTTC. The gene calls are TRBV7-9 and TRBJ2-4; D unclear. This CDR3 has 15 residues. CDR1 and CDR2 (germline): SEHNR, FQNEAQ (reference sequence). V lost 1 base and J lost 8, with 15 bases in between.

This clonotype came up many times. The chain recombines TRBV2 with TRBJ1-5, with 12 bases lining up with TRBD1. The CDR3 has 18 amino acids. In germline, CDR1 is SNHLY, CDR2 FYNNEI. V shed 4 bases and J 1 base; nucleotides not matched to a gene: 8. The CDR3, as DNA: TGTGCCAGCAGTGTGAGCGGGACAGGGGGCCACAGCAATCAGCCCCAGCATTTT. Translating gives CASSVSGTGGHSNQPQHF.

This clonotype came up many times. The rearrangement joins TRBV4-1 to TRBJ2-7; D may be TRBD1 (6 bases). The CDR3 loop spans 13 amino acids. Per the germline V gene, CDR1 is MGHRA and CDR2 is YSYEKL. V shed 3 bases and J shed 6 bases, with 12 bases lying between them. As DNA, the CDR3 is TGCGCCAGCAGCCAGGGGGCAGGGGCCGAGCAGTACTTC. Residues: CASSQGAGAEQYF.

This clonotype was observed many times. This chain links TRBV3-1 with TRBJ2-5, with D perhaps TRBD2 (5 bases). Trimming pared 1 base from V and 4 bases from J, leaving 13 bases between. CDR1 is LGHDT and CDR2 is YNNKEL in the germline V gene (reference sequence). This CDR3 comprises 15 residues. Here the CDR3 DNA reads TGTGCCAGCAGCCAAGTAGAGGGCAGGACAGAGACCCAGTACTTC. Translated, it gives CASSQVEGRTETQYF.

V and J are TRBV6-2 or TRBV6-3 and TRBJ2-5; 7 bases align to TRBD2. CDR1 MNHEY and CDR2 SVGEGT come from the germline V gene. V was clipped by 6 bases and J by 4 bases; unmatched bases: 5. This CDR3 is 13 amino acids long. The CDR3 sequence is CASRSSGGETQYF. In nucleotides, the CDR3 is TGTGCCAGCAGATCCTCGGGGGGAGAGACCCAGTACTTC.

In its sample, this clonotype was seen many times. The CDR3 DNA reads TGCGCCAGCAGCTTGGCCCCGACAGGGAATGGAGAGACCCAGTACTTC. Protein: CASSLAPTGNGETQYF. V and J are TRBV5-1 and TRBJ2-5; 7 bases align to TRBD1. Germline V lookup: CDR1 SGHRS, CDR2 YFSETQ. With 0 bases clipped from V and 4 bases from J, the junction kept 9 bases outside the gene matches. CDR3 size: 16 residues.

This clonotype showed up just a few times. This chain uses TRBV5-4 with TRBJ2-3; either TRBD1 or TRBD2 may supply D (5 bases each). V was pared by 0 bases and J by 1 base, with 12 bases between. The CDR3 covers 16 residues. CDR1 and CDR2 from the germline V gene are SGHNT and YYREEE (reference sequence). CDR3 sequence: CASSLAERGRTDTQYF. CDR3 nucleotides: TGTGCCAGCAGCTTGGCCGAGAGGGGCCGCACAGATACGCAGTATTTT.

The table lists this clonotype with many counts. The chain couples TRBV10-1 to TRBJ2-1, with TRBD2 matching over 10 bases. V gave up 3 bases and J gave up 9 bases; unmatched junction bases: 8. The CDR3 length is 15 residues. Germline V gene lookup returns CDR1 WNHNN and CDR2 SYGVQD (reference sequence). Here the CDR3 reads CASSDGVAGGTEQFF. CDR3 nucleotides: TGCGCCAGCAGTGATGGAGTAGCGGGGGGAACTGAGCAGTTCTTC.

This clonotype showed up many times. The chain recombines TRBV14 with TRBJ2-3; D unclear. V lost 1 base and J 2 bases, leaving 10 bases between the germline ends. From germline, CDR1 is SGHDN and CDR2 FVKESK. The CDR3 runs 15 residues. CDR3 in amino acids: CASSQAWPVTDTQYF. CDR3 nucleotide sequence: TGTGCCAGCAGCCAAGCCTGGCCGGTCACAGATACGCAGTATTTT. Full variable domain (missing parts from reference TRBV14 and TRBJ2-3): EAGVTQFPSHSVIEKGQTVTLRCDPISGHDNLYWYRRVMGKEIKFLLHFVKESKQDESGMPNNRFLAERTGGTYSTLKVQPAELEDSGVYFCASSQAWPVTDTQYFGPGTRLTVL.

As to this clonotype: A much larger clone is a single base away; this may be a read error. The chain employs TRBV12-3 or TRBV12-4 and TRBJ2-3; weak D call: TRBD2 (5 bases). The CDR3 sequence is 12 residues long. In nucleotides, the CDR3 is TGTGCCAGCAGCCCACTCCGGGATATGCAGTATTTT. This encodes CASSPLRDMQYF.

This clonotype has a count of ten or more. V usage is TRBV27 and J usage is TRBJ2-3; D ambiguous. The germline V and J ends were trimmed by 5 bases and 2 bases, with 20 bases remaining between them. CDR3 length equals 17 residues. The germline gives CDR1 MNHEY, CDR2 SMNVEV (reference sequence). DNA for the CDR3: TGTGCCAGCAGTAGATTATACCTACCGACACCCACAGATACGCAGTATTTT. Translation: CASSRLYLPTPTDTQYF.

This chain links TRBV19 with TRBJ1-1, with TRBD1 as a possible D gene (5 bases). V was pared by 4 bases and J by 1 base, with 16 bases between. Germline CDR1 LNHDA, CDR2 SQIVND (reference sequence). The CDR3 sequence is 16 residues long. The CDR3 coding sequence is TGTGCCAGTAGTAGCCGGGGCCAGGTTCAGAACACTGAAGCTTTCTTT. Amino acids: CASSSRGQVQNTEAFF.

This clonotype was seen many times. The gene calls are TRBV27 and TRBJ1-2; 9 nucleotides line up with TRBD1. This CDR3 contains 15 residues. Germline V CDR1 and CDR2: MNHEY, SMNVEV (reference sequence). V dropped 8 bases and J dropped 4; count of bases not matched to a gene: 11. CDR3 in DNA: TGTGCCAGCGGGGATGCACCGGGACAGGGCTATGGCTACACCTTC. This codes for CASGDAPGQGYGYTF.

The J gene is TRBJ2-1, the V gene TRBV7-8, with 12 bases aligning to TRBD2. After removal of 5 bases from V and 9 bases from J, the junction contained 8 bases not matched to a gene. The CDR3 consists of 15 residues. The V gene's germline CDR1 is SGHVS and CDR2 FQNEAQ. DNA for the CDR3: TGTGCCAGCAGCCCACGACTAGCGGGAGAAGTTGAGCAGTTCTTC. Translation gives CASSPRLAGEVEQFF.

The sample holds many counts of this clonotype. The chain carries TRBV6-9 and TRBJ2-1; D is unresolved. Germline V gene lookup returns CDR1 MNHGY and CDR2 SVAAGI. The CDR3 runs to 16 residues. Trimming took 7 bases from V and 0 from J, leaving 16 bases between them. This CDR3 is CASNSCRVGSYNEQFF. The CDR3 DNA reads TGTGCCAGCAACAGTTGTCGCGTGGGCTCCTACAATGAGCAGTTCTTC.

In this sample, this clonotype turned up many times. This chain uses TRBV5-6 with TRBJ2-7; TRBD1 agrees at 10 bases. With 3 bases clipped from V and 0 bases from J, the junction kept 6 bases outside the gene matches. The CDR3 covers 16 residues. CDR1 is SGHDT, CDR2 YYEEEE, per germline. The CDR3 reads CASSSVGQGTSYEQYF. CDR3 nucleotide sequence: TGTGCCAGCAGCTCCGTGGGACAGGGGACCTCCTACGAGCAGTACTTC. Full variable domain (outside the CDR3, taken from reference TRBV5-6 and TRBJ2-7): DAGVTQSPTHLIKTRGQQVTLRCSPKSGHDTVSWYQQALGQGPQFIFQYYEEEERQRGNFPDRFSGHQFPNYSSELNVNALLLGDSALYLCASSSVGQGTSYEQYFGPGTRLTVT.